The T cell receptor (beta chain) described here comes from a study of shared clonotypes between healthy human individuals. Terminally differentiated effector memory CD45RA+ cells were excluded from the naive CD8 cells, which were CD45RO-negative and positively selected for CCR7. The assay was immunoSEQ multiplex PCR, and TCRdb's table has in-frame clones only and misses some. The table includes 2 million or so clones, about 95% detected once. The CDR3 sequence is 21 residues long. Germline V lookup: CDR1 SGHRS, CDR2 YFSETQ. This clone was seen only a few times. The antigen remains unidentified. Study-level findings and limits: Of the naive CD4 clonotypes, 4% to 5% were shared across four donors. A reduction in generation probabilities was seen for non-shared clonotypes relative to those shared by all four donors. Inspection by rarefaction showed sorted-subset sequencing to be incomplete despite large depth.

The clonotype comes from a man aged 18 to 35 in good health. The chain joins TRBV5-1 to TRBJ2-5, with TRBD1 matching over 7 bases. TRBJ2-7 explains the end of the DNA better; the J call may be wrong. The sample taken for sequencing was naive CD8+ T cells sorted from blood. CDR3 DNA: TGCGCCAGCAGCGGCCTGATTTTGTGGGACAGCAAAAAAGATTACTCCTACGAGCAGTACTTC. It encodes CASSGLILWDSKKDYSYEQYF.